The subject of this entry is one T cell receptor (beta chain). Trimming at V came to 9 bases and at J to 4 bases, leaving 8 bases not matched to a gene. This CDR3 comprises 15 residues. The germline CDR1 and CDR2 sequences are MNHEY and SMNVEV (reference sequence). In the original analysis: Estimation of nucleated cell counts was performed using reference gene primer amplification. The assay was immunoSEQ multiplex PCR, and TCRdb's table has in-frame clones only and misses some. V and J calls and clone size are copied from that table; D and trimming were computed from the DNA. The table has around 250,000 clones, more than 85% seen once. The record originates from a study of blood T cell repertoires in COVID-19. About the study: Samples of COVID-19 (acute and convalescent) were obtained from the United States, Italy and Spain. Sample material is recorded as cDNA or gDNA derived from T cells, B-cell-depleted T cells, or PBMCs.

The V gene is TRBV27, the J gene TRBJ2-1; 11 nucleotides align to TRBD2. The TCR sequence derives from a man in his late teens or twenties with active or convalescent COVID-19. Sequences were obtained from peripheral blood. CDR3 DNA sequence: TGTGCCAGTACTTCCCGACTAGCGGGGTACAATGAGCAGTTCTTC. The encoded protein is CASTSRLAGYNEQFF.